This T cell receptor beta chain originates from a study of blood T cell repertoires in COVID-19. Study-level background: Spain, Italy and the United States supplied samples that represented acute and convalescent COVID-19. Sources were T cells, B-cell-depleted T cells, or PBMCs; the material itself was cDNA or gDNA.

As handled by the study authors: Reference gene primers were amplified, and this amplification served to estimate nucleated cell counts. Sequencing was performed with immunoSEQ multiplex PCR; in TCRdb, only in-frame clones are kept and a portion is missing. V and J calls plus clone size are reproduced from that table; the DNA served to infer D and trimming. This table holds some 130,000 clones, roughly three quarters found once. This CDR3 region has 15 residues. The receptor's source is a woman in her seventies with acute or convalescent COVID-19. The sample consisted of peripheral blood. The chain is built from TRBV21-1 and TRBJ2-3; the table's TRBD2 call for D was not verified on the DNA. TRBV21-1 is described as a pseudogene. The CDR3 DNA is TGTGCCAGCAGCCCTTGGACTAGCGGCACAGATACGCAGTATTTT. This encodes CASSPWTSGTDTQYF.